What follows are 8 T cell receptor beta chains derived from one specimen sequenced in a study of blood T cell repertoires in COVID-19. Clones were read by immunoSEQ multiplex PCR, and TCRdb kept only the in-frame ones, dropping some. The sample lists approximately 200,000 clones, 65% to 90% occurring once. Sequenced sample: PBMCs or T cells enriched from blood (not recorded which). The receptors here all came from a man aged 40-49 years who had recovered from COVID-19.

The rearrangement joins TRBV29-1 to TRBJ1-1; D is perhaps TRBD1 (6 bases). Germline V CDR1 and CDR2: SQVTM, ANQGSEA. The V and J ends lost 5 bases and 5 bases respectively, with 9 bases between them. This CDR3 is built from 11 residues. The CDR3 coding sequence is TGCAGCGTTAATCAGGGGACTGAAGCTTTCTTT. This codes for CSVNQGTEAFF.

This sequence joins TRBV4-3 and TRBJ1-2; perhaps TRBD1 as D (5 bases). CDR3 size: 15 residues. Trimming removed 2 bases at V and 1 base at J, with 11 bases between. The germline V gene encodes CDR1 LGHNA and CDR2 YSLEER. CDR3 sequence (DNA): TGCGCCAGCAGCCAACTCGGGGACTTTAACTATGGCTACACCTTC. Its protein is CASSQLGDFNYGYTF.

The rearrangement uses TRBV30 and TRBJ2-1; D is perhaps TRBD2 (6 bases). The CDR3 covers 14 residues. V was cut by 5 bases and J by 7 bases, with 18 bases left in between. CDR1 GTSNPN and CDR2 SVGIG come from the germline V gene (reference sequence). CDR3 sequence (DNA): TGTGCCTGGCTTTCGGCGGGGTTGTTGAATGAGCAGTTCTTC. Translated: CAWLSAGLLNEQFF.

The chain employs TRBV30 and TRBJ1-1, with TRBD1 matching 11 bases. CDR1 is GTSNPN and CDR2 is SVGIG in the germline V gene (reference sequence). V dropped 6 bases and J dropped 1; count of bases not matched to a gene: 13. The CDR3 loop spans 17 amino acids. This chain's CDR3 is CACRPGQGGKTNTEAFF. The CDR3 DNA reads TGTGCCTGCCGACCGGGACAGGGGGGAAAGACGAACACTGAAGCTTTCTTT.

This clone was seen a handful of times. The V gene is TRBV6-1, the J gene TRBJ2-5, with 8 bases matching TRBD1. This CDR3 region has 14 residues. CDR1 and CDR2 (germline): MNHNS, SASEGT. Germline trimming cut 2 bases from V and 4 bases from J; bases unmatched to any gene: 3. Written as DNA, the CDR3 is TGTGCCAGCAGTGAACAGGGGGCTGTAGAGACCCAGTACTTC. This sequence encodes CASSEQGAVETQYF.

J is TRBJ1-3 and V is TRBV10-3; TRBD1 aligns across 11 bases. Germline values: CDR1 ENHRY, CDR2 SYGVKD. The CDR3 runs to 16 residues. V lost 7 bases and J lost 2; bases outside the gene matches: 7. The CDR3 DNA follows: TGTGCCATCACCCGAGGACAGGGGGCAGCTGGAAACACCATATATTTT. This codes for CAITRGQGAAGNTIYF.

The CDR3: CASSSGLAPSTDTQYF. The CDR3 nucleotides read TGTGCCAGCAGTTCCGGACTAGCTCCTAGCACAGATACGCAGTATTTT. The genes are TRBV9 and TRBJ2-3; 8 nucleotides align to TRBD2. The CDR3 totals 16 residues. J lost 0 bases, V lost 5 bases, and 8 bases had no gene match. Per germline, CDR1 SGDLS and CDR2 YYNGEE.

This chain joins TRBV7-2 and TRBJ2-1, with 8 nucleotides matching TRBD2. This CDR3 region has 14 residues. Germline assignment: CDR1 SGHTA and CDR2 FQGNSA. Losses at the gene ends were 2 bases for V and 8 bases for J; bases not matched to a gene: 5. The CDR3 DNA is TGTGCCAGCAGCTTAACGGGAGGGAGTGATGAGCAGTTCTTC. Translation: CASSLTGGSDEQFF.